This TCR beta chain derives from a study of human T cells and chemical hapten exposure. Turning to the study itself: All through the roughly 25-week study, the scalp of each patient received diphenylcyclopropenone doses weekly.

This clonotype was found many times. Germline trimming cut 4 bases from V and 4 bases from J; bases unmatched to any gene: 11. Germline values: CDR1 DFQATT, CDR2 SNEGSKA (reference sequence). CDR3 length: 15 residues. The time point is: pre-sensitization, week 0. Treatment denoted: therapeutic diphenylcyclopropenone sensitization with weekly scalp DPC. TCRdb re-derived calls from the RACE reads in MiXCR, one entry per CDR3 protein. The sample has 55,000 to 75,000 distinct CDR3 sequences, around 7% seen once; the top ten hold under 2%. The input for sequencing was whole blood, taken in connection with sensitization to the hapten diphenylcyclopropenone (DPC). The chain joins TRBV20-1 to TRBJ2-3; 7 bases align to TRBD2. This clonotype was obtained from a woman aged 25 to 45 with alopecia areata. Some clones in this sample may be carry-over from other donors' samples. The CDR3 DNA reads TGCAGTGCTATTCTCGGGACTACCCGGGCAGATACGCAGTATTTT. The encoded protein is CSAILGTTRADTQYF.